Here is one T cell receptor beta chain with its context. The antigen is not known. Treatment of the sample: approximately 9-day PBMC culture with coronavirus spike peptide pools or control peptides (ViraFEST assay). These data originate in a study of vaccination and CD4 T cells after COVID-19. In the study overall: Vaccinees got either two BNT162b2 doses or two mRNA-1273 doses.

The assay that was used to sequence DNA from cultured CD4+ T cells was the Oncomine TCR Beta short-read assay. Using its own MiXCR run on the PCR reads, TCRdb lists one record per CDR3 protein. The table shows around 13,000 distinct CDR3 sequences, with about 25% occurring only once. The TCR was taken from a human donor who received a COVID-19 vaccine. The specimen was CD4+ T cells from blood, cultured in vitro, collected before SARS-CoV-2 vaccination.

This CDR3 reads CASSMGPGSAGGTETQYF. For the CDR3, the DNA is TGTGCCAGTAGTATGGGCCCTGGGTCAGCGGGGGGGACGGAGACCCAGTACTTC. V and J are TRBV19 and TRBJ2-5; 10 positions agree with TRBD2. The ends lost 3 bases at V and 5 bases at J; junction bases unmatched: 15. The CDR3 consists of 18 residues. The germline V gene has CDR1 LNHDA and CDR2 SQIVND (reference sequence).